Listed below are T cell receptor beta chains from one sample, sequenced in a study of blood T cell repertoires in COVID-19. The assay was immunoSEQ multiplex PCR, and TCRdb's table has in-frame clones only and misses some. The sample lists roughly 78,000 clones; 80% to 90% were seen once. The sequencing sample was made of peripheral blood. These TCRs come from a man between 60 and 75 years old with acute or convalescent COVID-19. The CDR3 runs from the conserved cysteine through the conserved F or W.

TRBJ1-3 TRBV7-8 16 CASSLGVLKSGNTIYF
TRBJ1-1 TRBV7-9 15 CASSLDEGEDTEAFF
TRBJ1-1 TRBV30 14 CACGGNGGDTEAFF
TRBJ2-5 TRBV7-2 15 CASSLMGGYQETQYF
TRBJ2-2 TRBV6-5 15 CASYPGGRVGGELFF
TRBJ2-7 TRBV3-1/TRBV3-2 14 CASSQGLAIYEQYF
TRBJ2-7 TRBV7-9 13 CASSQQGPYEQYF
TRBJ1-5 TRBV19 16 CASSIATGVSNQPQHF
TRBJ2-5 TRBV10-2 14 CASSDGGIRETQYF
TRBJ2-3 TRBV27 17 CASSALGGRELPDTQYF
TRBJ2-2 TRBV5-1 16 CASSLEKGRSDGELFF
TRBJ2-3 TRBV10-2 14 CASSSSRLTDTQYF
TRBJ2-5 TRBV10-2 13 CASSELTLETQYF
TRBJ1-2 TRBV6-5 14 CASRGGQANYGYTF
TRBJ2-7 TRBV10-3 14 CAISVGTPKGEQYF
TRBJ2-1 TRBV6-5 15 CASSSTSGSLSGLFF
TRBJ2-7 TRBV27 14 CASSPGQVFYEQYF
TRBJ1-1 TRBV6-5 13 CASSNRGDTEAFF